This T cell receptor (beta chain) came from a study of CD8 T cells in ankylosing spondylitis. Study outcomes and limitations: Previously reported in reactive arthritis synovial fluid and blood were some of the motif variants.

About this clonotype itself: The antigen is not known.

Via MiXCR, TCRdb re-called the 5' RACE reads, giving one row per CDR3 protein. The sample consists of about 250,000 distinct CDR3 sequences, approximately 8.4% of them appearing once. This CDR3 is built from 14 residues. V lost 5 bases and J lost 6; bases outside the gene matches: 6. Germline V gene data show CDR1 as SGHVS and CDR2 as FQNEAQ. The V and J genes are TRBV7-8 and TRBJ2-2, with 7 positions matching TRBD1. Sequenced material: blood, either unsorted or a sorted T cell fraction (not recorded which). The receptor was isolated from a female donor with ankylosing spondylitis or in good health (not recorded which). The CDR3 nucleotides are TGTGCCAGCAGCACAGGACAGGTCCCCGGGGAGCTGTTTTTT. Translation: CASSTGQVPGELFF.